A single sample gave rise to the 9 T cell receptor beta chains below, sequenced in a study of regulatory T cells in long-lasting Graves disease. Time point meaning: newly diagnosed GD, antithyroid drugs for less than 3 months. Extracted PBMC RNA gave rise to the TCR library. Building the TCR beta libraries relied on iRepertoire HTBI primers, and CDR3 regions underwent Arm-PCR. MiXCR, applied by TCRdb to the multiplex PCR reads, yields one record per CDR3 protein. The sample holds 360,000 or so distinct CDR3 sequences, around 15% seen once. Separately, the same data were catalogued under a study of T cells in Graves' hyperthyroidism and ophthalmopathy.

The sequences come from peripheral blood mononuclear cells (PBMCs), collected at new diagnosis, from a patient treated with antithyroid drugs. These receptors were obtained from a woman under 30 with Graves disease.

This clonotype was seen a few times. This chain connects TRBV6-2 or TRBV6-3 to TRBJ2-2; D call uncertain. V lost 0 bases to trimming and J lost 6 bases, with 11 bases between them. The CDR3 consists of 15 residues. Germline CDR1 reads MNHEY; CDR2 reads SVGEGT. The CDR3 region is CASSYSIGLPGELFF. CDR3 sequence (DNA): TGTGCCAGCAGTTACTCTATAGGGTTGCCCGGGGAGCTGTTTTTT.

This clonotype has ten or more counts. V and J are TRBV20-1 and TRBJ1-6, with D hard to call. V dropped 1 base and J dropped 3 bases, with 13 bases sitting between them. Germline V CDR1 and CDR2: DFQATT, SNEGSKA (reference sequence). CDR3 length: 16 amino acids. The CDR3 spells CSARGLGKGYNSPLHF. CDR3 sequence (DNA): TGCAGTGCTAGAGGGCTGGGGAAGGGCTATAATTCACCCCTCCACTTT.

This clonotype was detected many times. The chain joins TRBV18 to TRBJ2-1, with 11 bases that match TRBD2. Germline trimming cut 3 bases from V and 6 bases from J; bases unmatched to any gene: 7. The V gene's germline CDR1 is KGHSH and CDR2 LQKENI. The CDR3 extends over 16 amino acids. The CDR3 nucleotides read TGTGCCAGCTCACCCTACACTAGCGGGGGTGGCAATGAGCAGTTCTTC. Protein product: CASSPYTSGGGNEQFF.

Remarks on this clonotype: A read error may be the cause here, since a much bigger clone is one base away. The V and J genes are TRBV12-3 or TRBV12-4 and TRBJ2-7; 7 bases fit TRBD2. This CDR3 is 15 amino acids long. V shed 4 bases and J 1 base; nucleotides not matched to a gene: 7. In nucleotides, the CDR3 is TGTGCCAGCAGTTCAAGAGCGGGAACTTCCTACGAGCAGTACTTC. It codes for CASSSRAGTSYEQYF.

This clonotype was observed a handful of times. V and J are TRBV2 and TRBJ2-1; TRBD1 is a possible D gene (6 bases). Between the trimmed V and J ends, which lost 5 bases and 6 bases, there was a span of 14 bases. CDR3 length equals 14 residues. CDR1 and CDR2 from the germline V gene are SNHLY and FYNNEI. CDR3 sequence reads: CASSLNRAPNEQFF. CDR3 DNA sequence: TGTGCCAGCAGTCTAAACAGGGCCCCCAATGAGCAGTTCTTC.

The V gene is TRBV6-1, the J gene TRBJ1-2; D gene unclear. The CDR3 totals 11 residues. Germline loops: CDR1 MNHNS, CDR2 SASEGT. Deletions cut 2 bases from V and 7 bases from J, with 5 bases between. The CDR3: CASSEFFGYTF. CDR3 coding DNA: TGTGCCAGCAGTGAATTTTTTGGCTACACCTTC.

The table lists this clonotype with many counts. The CDR3 loop is CSARGQGVDSPLHF. The DNA for the CDR3 is TGCAGTGCTAGAGGCCAAGGGGTAGATTCACCCCTCCACTTT. The chain links TRBV20-1 to TRBJ1-6; possibly TRBD1 for D (5 bases). With 1 base removed from V and 8 bases from J, the gap between germline ends came to 12 bases. The CDR3 has 14 residues. Germline CDR1 is DFQATT and CDR2 is SNEGSKA (reference sequence).

This clonotype came up many times. The chain joins TRBV10-3 to TRBJ2-3, with D unclear. The germline V gene encodes CDR1 ENHRY and CDR2 SYGVKD. This CDR3 has 11 residues. Trimming shortened V by 4 bases and J by 5 bases, and 4 bases separated the two germline ends. This chain's CDR3 is CAISAQDTQYF. The CDR3 nucleotides read TGTGCCATCAGTGCCCAAGATACGCAGTATTTT.

This clonotype was seen repeatedly, ten times or more. This sequence joins TRBV28 and TRBJ2-2; perhaps TRBD2 as D (7 bases). The CDR3 has 16 residues. Germline V gene sequence: CDR1 MDHEN, CDR2 SYDVKM. Trimming pared 6 bases from V and 3 bases from J, leaving 17 bases between. For the CDR3, the DNA is TGTGCCAGCAGCGGGGGGCAAATACATTACACCGGGGAGCTGTTTTTT. This translates into CASSGGQIHYTGELFF.